This T cell receptor beta chain was retrieved from a study of cytomegalovirus exposure and HLA in healthy donors. Study observations and caveats: Cytomegalovirus status, reportedly, was diagnosed with high specificity and sensitivity by the classifier. Subsequent analysis of the 120 or so validation repertoires found a tendency for first-cohort TCR clusters to co-occur. Some TCR beta chains (more than 150 of them) were listed as cytomegalovirus-associated.

The CDR3 consists of 16 residues. V lost 3 bases and J 4 bases, leaving 18 bases between the germline ends. Germline V gene lookup returns CDR1 SGHVS and CDR2 FQNEAQ. The roughly 120-subject validation cohort, separate from the approximately 670-subject first cohort, included the donors. With respect to this clone: Its cognate antigen is unknown.

The assay was immunoSEQ multiplex PCR, and TCRdb's table has in-frame clones only and misses some. The sample includes about 120,000 clones, around 85% of them seen just once. Sequencing was performed on PBMCs. The TCR sequence derives from a woman in her twenties or thirties in good health and CMV-seronegative. The V call is TRBV7-8, the J call TRBJ2-5; maybe TRBD2 (7 bases). This CDR3 reads CASSLQAGAGRETQYF. The CDR3 DNA reads TGTGCCAGCAGCTTGCAGGCGGGGGCAGGTAGAGAGACCCAGTACTTC. Combining the CDR3 with reference TRBV7-8 and TRBJ2-5 gives the whole variable domain GAGVSQSPRYKVAKRGQDVALRCDPISGHVSLFWYQQALGQGPEFLTYFQNEAQLDKSGLPSDRFFAERPEGSVSTLKIQRTQQEDSAVYLCASSLQAGAGRETQYFGPGTRLLVL.